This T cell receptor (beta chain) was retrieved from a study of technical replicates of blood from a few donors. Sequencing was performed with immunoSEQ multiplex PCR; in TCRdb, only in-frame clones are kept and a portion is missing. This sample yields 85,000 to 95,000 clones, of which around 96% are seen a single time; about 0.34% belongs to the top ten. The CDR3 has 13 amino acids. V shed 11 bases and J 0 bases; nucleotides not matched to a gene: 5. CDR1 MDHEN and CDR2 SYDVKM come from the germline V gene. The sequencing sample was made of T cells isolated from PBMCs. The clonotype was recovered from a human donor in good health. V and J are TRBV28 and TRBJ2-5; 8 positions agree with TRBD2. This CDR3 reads CAVGGGYQETQYF. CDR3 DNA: TGTGCCGTCGGGGGGGGCTACCAAGAGACCCAGTACTTC.